This entry describes one TCR beta chain. Its antigen is currently unknown. The data were taken from a study of vaccination and CD4 T cells after COVID-19. Treatment reported: roughly nine-day PBMC culture with coronavirus spike peptide pools or control peptides (ViraFEST assay). Oncomine TCR Beta short-read sequencing was applied to DNA from cultured CD4+ T cells. Using its own MiXCR run on the PCR reads, TCRdb lists one record per CDR3 protein. The sample has about 15,000 distinct CDR3 sequences; roughly 53% are singletons. V lost 5 bases and J lost 0; bases outside the gene matches: 7. Germline values: CDR1 MNHNS, CDR2 SASEGT. CDR3 length: 16 residues.

The clonotype comes from a human donor who had recovered from COVID-19. The sample was CD4+ T cells from blood, cultured in vitro, taken before SARS-CoV-2 vaccination. This chain links TRBV6-1 with TRBJ2-7, with 10 bases identical to TRBD2. CDR3 sequence (DNA): TGTGCCAGCAGTCCCGGACTAGCGGAAAGCTCCTACGAGCAGTACTTC. It codes for CASSPGLAESSYEQYF.